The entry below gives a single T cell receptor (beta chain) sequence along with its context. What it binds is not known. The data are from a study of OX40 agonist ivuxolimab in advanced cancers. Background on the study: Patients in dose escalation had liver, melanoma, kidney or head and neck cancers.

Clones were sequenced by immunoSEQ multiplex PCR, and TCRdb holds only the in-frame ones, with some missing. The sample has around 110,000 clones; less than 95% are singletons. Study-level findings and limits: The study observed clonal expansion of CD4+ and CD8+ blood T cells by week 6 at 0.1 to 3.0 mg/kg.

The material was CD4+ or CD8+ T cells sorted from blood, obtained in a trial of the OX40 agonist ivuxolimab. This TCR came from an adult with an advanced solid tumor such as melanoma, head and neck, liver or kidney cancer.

The CDR3 DNA reads TGTGCCTGGAGTATCGGAGGGGATGAAAAACTGTTTTTT. Protein: CAWSIGGDEKLFF. The V and J genes are TRBV30 and TRBJ1-4; tentative D call: TRBD1 (5 bases). Per germline, CDR1 GTSNPN and CDR2 SVGIG (reference sequence). This CDR3 contains 13 residues. Trimming removed 2 bases from V and 6 bases from J, with 10 bases in between.